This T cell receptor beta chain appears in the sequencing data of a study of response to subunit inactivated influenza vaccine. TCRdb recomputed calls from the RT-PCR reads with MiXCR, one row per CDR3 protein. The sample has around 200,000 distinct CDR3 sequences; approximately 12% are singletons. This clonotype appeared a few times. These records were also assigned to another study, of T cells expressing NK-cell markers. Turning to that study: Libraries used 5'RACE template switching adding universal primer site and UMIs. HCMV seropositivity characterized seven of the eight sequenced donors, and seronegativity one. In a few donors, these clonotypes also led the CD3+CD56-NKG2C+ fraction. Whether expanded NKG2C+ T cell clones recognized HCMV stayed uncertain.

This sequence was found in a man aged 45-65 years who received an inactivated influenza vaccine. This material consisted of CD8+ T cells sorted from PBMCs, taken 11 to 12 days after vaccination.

DNA for the CDR3: TGCGCCAGCAGCTCAAGTCCAGGGGTGAACACTGAAGCTTTCTTT. Translation: CASSSSPGVNTEAFF. The chain joins TRBV4-3 to TRBJ1-1; D might be TRBD1 (6 bases). Trimming pared 5 bases from V and 0 bases from J, leaving 13 bases between. Germline V gene data show CDR1 as LGHNA and CDR2 as YSLEER. The CDR3 extends over 15 amino acids.